This T cell receptor beta chain was observed in a study of graft-versus-host responses after intestinal transplantation. General observations from the study: Levels of circulating GvH clones at their peak were associated with early post-transplant HvG declines.

CDR3 length equals 13 residues. V dropped 6 bases and J dropped 5 bases, with 13 bases sitting between them. The germline gives CDR1 MDHEN, CDR2 SYDVKM. Concerning this clone: As yet, its antigen is unknown.

Assay used: immunoSEQ multiplex PCR; TCRdb lists only in-frame clones, some missing. Among roughly 120,000 clones listed, 90% were seen once. Sequenced here: unstimulated CD4+ T cells sorted from spleen or lymph node cells, sampled before intestinal transplant. The sequence was obtained from a human donor who received an intestinal transplant. V and J are TRBV28 and TRBJ2-5; perhaps TRBD1 as D (6 bases). The CDR3 is CASRSGVWETQYF. For the CDR3, the DNA is TGTGCCAGCAGATCAGGGGTTTGGGAGACCCAGTACTTC.